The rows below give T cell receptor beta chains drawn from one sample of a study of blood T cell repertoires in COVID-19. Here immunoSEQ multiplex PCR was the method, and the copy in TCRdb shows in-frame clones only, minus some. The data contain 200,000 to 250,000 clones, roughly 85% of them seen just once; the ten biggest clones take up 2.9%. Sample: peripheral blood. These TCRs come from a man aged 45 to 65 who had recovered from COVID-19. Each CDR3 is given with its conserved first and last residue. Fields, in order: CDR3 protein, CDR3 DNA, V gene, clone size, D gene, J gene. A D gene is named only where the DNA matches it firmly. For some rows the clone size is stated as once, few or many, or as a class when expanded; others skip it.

CASSFVQGSYNEQFF,TGCGCCAGCAGCTTTGTCCAGGGCTCCTACAATGAGCAGTTCTTC,TRBV5-1,NA,NA,TRBJ2-1
CASGPGTGSSTDTQYF,TGTGCTAGTGGTCCGGGGACAGGCTCTAGCACAGATACGCAGTATTTT,TRBV12-5,few,TRBD1,TRBJ2-3
CASSHPGSGNTEAFF,TGCGCCAGCAGCCACCCCGGGTCGGGTAACACTGAAGCTTTCTTT,TRBV5-1,NA,NA,TRBJ1-1
CASGLASGSPGELFF,TGCGCCAGCGGCTTAGCTAGCGGGAGCCCCGGGGAGCTGTTTTTT,TRBV5-1,NA,TRBD2,TRBJ2-2
CASSDTLQSYNSPLHF,TGTGCCAGCAGTGATACTCTGCAAAGCTATAATTCACCCCTCCACTTT,TRBV6-1,NA,NA,TRBJ1-6
CSASLGGEQFF,TGCAGTGCTAGTTTGGGGGGTGAGCAGTTCTTC,TRBV20-1,NA,NA,TRBJ2-1
CASRLTGPYEQYF,TGTGCCAGCAGATTGACAGGGCCCTACGAGCAGTACTTC,TRBV28,NA,TRBD1,TRBJ2-7
CASSIGTNNEKLFF,TGTGCCAGCAGCATCGGGACAAACAATGAAAAACTGTTTTTT,TRBV2,NA,NA,TRBJ1-4
CASSPAPRNSPLHF,TGTGCCAGCTCACCTGCCCCCAGAAATTCACCCCTCCACTTT,TRBV18,NA,NA,TRBJ1-6
CASSQPGTGGDYGYTF,TGTGCCAGCTCACAACCCGGGACAGGGGGCGACTATGGCTACACCTTC,TRBV18,NA,TRBD1,TRBJ1-2